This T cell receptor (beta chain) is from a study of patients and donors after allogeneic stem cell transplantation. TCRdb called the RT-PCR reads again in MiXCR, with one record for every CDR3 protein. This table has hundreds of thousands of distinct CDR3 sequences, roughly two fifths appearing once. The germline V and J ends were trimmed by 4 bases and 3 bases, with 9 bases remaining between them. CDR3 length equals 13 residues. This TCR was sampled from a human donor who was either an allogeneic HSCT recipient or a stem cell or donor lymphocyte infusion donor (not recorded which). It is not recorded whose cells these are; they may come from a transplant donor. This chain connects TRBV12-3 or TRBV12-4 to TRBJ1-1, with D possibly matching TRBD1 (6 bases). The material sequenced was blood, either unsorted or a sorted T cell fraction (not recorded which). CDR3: CASSSTGYTEAFF. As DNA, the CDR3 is TGTGCCAGCAGTTCAACAGGGTACACTGAAGCTTTCTTT.